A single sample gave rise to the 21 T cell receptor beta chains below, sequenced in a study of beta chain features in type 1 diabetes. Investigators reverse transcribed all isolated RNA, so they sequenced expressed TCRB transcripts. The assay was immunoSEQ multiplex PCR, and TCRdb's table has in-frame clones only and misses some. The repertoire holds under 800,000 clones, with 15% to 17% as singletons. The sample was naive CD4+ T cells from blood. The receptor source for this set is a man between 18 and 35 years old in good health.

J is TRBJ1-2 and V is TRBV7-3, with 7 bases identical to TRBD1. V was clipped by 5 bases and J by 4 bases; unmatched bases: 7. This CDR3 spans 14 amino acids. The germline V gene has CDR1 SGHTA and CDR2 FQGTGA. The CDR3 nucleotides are TGTGCCAGCAGCATGACAGGGACGACCTATGGCTACACCTTC. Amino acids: CASSMTGTTYGYTF. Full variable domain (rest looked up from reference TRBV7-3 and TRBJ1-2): GAGVSQTPSNKVTEKGKYVELRCDPISGHTALYWYRQSLGQGPEFLIYFQGTGAADDSGLPNDRFFAVRPEGSVSTLKIQRTERGDSAVYLCASSMTGTTYGYTFGSGTRLTVV.

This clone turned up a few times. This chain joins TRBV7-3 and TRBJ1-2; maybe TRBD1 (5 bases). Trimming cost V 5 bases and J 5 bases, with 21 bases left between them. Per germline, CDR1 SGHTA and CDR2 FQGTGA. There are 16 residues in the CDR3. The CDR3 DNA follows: TGTGCCAGCAGCCCCGGACAAGGCCCTAACTCTTATGGCTACACCTTC. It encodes CASSPGQGPNSYGYTF.

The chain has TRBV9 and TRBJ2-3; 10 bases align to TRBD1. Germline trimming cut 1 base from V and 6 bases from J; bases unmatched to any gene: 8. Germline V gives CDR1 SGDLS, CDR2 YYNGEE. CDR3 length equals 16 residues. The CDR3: CASSVTPDRGPDTQYF. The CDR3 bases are TGTGCCAGCAGCGTAACTCCCGACAGGGGGCCTGATACGCAGTATTTT.

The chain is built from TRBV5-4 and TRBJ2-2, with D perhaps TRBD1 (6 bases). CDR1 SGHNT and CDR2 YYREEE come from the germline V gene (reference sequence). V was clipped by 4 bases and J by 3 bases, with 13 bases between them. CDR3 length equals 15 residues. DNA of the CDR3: TGTGCCAGCAGCCTACAGGGATCTTACACCGGGGAGCTGTTTTTT. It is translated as CASSLQGSYTGELFF.

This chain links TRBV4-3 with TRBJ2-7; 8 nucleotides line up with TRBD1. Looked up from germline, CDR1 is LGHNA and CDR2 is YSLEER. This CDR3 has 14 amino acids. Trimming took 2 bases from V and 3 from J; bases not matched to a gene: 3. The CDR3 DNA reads TGCGCCAGCAGCCAACAAGACAGGGGCTACGAGCAGTACTTC. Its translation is CASSQQDRGYEQYF.

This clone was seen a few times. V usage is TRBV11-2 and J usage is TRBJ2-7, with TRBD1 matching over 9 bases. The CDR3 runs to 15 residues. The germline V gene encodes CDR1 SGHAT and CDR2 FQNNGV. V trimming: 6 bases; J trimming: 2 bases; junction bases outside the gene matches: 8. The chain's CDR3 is CASRKPGQGPYEQYF. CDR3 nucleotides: TGTGCCAGCAGAAAACCGGGACAGGGTCCCTACGAGCAGTACTTC.

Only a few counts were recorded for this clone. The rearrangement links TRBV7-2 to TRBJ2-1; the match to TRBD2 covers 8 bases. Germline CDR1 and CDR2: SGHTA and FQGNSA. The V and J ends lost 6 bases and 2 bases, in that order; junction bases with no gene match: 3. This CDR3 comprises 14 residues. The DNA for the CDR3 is TGTGCCAGCAGACTCGGGGGGGCCTACAATGAGCAGTTCTTC. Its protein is CASRLGGAYNEQFF.

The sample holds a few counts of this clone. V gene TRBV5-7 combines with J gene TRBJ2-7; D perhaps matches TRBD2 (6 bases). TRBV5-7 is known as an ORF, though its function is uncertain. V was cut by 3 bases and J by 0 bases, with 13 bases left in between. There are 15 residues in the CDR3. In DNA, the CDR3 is TGTGCCAGCAGCTGGGGCGGGGCCGCCTCCTACGAGCAGTACTTC. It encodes CASSWGGAASYEQYF.

The CDR3 DNA reads as TGTGCCACCCGGACAGGGGGCTACTATGGCTACACCTTC. Amino acid sequence: CATRTGGYYGYTF. The rearrangement links TRBV19 to TRBJ1-2; 11 nucleotides line up with TRBD1. The CDR3 loop spans 13 amino acids. With V trimmed by 10 bases and J by 3 bases, 4 bases remained unmatched. Germline V gene data show CDR1 as LNHDA and CDR2 as SQIVND (reference sequence).

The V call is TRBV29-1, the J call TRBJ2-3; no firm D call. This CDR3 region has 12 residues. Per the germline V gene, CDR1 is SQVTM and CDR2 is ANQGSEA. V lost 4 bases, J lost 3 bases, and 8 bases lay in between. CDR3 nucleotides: TGCAGCGTTGTGCCTGGGACAGATACGCAGTATTTT. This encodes CSVVPGTDTQYF.

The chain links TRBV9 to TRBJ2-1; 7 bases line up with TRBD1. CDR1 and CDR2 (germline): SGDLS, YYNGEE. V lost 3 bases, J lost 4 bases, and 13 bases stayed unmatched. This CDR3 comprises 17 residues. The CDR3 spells CASSAERYGTAYNEQFF. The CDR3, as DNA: TGTGCCAGCAGCGCCGAAAGGTACGGGACAGCATACAATGAGCAGTTCTTC.

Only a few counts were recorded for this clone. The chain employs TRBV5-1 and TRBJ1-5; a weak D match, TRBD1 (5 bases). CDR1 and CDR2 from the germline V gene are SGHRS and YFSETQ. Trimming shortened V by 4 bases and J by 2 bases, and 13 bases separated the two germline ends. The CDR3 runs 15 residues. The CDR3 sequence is CASSTTTGGNQPQHF. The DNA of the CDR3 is TGCGCCAGCAGCACCACAACAGGAGGCAATCAGCCCCAGCATTTT.

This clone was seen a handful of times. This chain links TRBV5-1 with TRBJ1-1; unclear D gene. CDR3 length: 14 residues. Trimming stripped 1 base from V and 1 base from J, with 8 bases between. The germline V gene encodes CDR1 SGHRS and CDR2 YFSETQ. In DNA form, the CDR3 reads TGCGCCAGCAGCTTGAGGGTGACGAACACTGAAGCTTTCTTT. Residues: CASSLRVTNTEAFF. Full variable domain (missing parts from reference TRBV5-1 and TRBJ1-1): KAGVTQTPRYLIKTRGQQVTLSCSPISGHRSVSWYQQTPGQGLQFLFEYFSETQRNKGNFPGRFSGRQFSNSRSEMNVSTLELGDSALYLCASSLRVTNTEAFFGQGTRLTVV.

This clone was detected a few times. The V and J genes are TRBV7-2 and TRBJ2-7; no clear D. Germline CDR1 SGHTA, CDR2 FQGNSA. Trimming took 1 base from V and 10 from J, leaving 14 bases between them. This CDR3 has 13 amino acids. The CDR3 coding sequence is TGTGCCAGCAGCTTAGGAGGTTTCGGGCCTCAGTACTTC. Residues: CASSLGGFGPQYF.

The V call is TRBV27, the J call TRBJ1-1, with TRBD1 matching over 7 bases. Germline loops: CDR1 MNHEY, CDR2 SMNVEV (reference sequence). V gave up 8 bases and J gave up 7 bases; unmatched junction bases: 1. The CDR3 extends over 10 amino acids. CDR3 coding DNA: TGTGCCAGCGGGACAGTTGAAGCTTTCTTT. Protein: CASGTVEAFF.

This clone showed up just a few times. In nucleotides, the CDR3 is TGTGCCAGCAGCCAAGATTCGGGACATTCTTCCTACGAGCAGTACTTC. This codes for CASSQDSGHSSYEQYF. The chain combines TRBV14 with TRBJ2-7; weak D call: TRBD1 (6 bases). The CDR3 is made up of 16 amino acids. Germline lookup yields CDR1 SGHDN and CDR2 FVKESK. V shed 0 bases and J shed 1 base, with 13 bases lying between them.

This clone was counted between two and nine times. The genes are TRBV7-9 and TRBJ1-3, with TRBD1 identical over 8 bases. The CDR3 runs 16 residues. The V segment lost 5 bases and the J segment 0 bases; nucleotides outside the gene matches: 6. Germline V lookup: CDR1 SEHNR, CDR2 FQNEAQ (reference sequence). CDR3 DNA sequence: TGTGCCAGCAGCCACCCGGGACAGGCCTCTGGAAACACCATATATTTT. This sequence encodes CASSHPGQASGNTIYF.

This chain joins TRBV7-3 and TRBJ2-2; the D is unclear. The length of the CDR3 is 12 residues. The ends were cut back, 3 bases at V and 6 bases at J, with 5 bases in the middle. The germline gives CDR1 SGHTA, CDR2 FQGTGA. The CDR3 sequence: CASSFQAGELFF. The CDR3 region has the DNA TGTGCCAGCAGCTTCCAGGCCGGGGAGCTGTTTTTT.

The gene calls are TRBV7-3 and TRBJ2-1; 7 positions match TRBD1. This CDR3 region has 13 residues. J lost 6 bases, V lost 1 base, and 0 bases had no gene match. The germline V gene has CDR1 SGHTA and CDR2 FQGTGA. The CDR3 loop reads CASSLNRGNEQFF. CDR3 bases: TGTGCCAGCAGCTTAAACAGGGGCAATGAGCAGTTCTTC. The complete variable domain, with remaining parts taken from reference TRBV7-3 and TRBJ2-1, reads GAGVSQTPSNKVTEKGKYVELRCDPISGHTALYWYRQSLGQGPEFLIYFQGTGAADDSGLPNDRFFAVRPEGSVSTLKIQRTERGDSAVYLCASSLNRGNEQFFGPGTRLTVL.

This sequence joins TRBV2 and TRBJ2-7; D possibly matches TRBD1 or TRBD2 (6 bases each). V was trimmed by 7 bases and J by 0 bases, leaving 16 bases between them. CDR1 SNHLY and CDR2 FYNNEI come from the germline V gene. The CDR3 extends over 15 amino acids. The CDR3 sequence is CASTMVGGRSYEQYF. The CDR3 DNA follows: TGTGCCAGCACGATGGTGGGGGGCCGCTCCTACGAGCAGTACTTC. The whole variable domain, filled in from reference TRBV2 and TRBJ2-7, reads EPEVTQTPSHQVTQMGQEVILRCVPISNHLYFYWYRQILGQKVEFLVSFYNNEISEKSEIFDDQFSVERPDGSNFTLKIRSTKLEDSAMYFCASTMVGGRSYEQYFGPGTRLTVT.

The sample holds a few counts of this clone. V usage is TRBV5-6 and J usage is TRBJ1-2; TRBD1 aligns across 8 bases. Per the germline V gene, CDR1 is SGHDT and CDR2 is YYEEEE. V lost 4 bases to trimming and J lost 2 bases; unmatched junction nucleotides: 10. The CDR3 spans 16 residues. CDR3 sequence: CASSVDRGRSNYGYTF. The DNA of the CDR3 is TGTGCCAGCAGCGTTGACAGGGGAAGATCCAACTATGGCTACACCTTC.